One sample yielded the 28 T cell receptor beta chains listed below, sequenced in a study of blood T cell repertoires in COVID-19. Assay used: immunoSEQ multiplex PCR; TCRdb lists only in-frame clones, some missing. The sample lists 360,000 or so clones; roughly 90% were seen once. The material sequenced was PBMCs or T cells enriched from blood (not recorded which). The receptors come from a woman in her twenties or thirties who had been exposed to COVID-19.

The chain joins TRBV10-3 to TRBJ1-2; TRBD1 agrees at 9 bases. Germline assignment: CDR1 ENHRY and CDR2 SYGVKD. V was pared by 7 bases and J by 7 bases, with 10 bases of the junction left unmatched. The CDR3 spans 14 residues. CDR3: CAITPDRGDFGYTF. The DNA for the CDR3 is TGTGCCATCACCCCCGACAGGGGGGATTTTGGCTACACCTTC.

The rearrangement joins TRBV21-1 to TRBJ2-7; the DNA was not compared with TRBD2, the D call given in the table. TRBV21-1 is reported as a pseudogene. This CDR3 contains 17 residues. In DNA, the CDR3 is TGTGCCAGCAGCCAAAAGGACCTAGCGGGTAACTCCTACGAGCAGTACTTC. This translates into CASSQKDLAGNSYEQYF.

This clone has a handful of counts. This chain uses TRBV6-5 with TRBJ1-5; TRBD1 aligns across 7 bases. The CDR3 has 14 amino acids. Germline CDR1 is MNHEY and CDR2 is SVGAGI. After removal of 9 bases from V and 3 bases from J, the junction contained 8 bases not matched to a gene. The CDR3 reads CASITGEFNQPQHF. As DNA, the CDR3 is TGTGCCAGTATTACAGGGGAGTTCAATCAGCCCCAGCATTTT.

The chain has TRBV7-9 and TRBJ1-1, with D possibly being TRBD1 (6 bases). V lost 5 bases and J 0 bases, leaving 13 bases between the germline ends. The germline CDR1 and CDR2 sequences are SEHNR and FQNEAQ (reference sequence). The CDR3 has 15 residues. The CDR3, as DNA: TGTGCCAGCAGCGCCCTTAACAGGGTGAACACTGAAGCTTTCTTT. Residues: CASSALNRVNTEAFF. The entire variable domain, with the rest obtained from reference TRBV7-9 and TRBJ1-1, is as follows: DTGVSQNPRHKITKRGQNVTFRCDPISEHNRLYWYRQTLGQGPEFLTYFQNEAQLEKSRLLSDRFSAERPKGSFSTLEIQRTEQGDSAMYLCASSALNRVNTEAFFGQGTRLTVV.

The chain links TRBV28 to TRBJ1-2, with a possible D match to TRBD1 (6 bases). CDR3 length: 16 amino acids. Germline CDR1 reads MDHEN; CDR2 reads SYDVKM. V lost 3 bases to trimming and J lost 2 bases, with 16 bases between them. CDR3 sequence reads: CASSLGGGLLNYGYTF. The CDR3 DNA reads TGTGCCAGCAGTTTGGGCGGGGGGCTATTAAACTATGGCTACACCTTC.

The rearrangement joins TRBV27 to TRBJ2-5, with TRBD1 matching over 12 bases. The V gene end was trimmed by 10 bases and the J gene end by 3 bases; junction bases not matched to a gene: 12. CDR1 is MNHEY, CDR2 SMNVEV, per germline (reference sequence). The CDR3 is 16 amino acids. CDR3 sequence: CATSPGQGAPEETQYF. The CDR3 nucleotides read TGTGCCACCTCGCCGGGACAGGGGGCGCCGGAAGAGACCCAGTACTTC.

The CDR3 bases are TGTGCCAGCAGCTTAGCGGGACTAACATCCTACGAGCAGTACTTC. Encoded protein: CASSLAGLTSYEQYF. This rearrangement joins TRBV7-9 to TRBJ2-7; 7 bases line up with TRBD2. Germline V gene data show CDR1 as SEHNR and CDR2 as FQNEAQ (reference sequence). This CDR3 region has 15 residues. The trim removed 0 bases at V and 1 base at J, leaving 3 bases unmatched.

The V call is TRBV3-1 (or the pseudogene TRBV3-2), the J call TRBJ2-7; D not resolved. The CDR3 is 16 amino acids. V was shortened by 1 base and J by 3 bases, with 16 bases between the two germline ends. Germline V lookup: CDR1 LGHDT, CDR2 YNNKEL (reference sequence). The CDR3 protein is CASSQVVRSPLYEQYF. The CDR3 DNA reads TGTGCCAGCAGCCAAGTAGTACGTTCACCGCTCTACGAGCAGTACTTC.

The CDR3 region has the DNA TGTGCCAGCAGCATTGACCCTAGACAGCCCCAGCATTTT. Its translation is CASSIDPRQPQHF. The rearrangement uses TRBV7-3 and TRBJ1-5; no clear D. V was pared by 5 bases and J by 7 bases, with 12 bases between. The germline V gene encodes CDR1 SGHTA and CDR2 FQGTGA. The CDR3 runs 13 residues.

V gene TRBV9 combines with J gene TRBJ1-2, with 9 nucleotides matching TRBD1. The CDR3 is 15 amino acids. Germline V gives CDR1 SGDLS, CDR2 YYNGEE. V was clipped by 0 bases and J by 5 bases; unmatched bases: 5. The CDR3 bases are TGTGCCAGCAGCGTAGGGGACAGGGTTGAATATGGCTACACCTTC. It translates to CASSVGDRVEYGYTF.

In its sample, this clone was seen a few times. The V call is TRBV12-3 or TRBV12-4, the J call TRBJ1-2; D uncertain. The CDR3 extends over 13 amino acids. Between the trimmed V and J ends, which lost 6 bases and 8 bases, there was a span of 16 bases. The CDR3 loop reads CASSPPVGSGYTF. The CDR3 DNA sequence: TGTGCCAGCAGCCCCCCGGTCGGTTCAGGCTACACCTTC.

This clone was seen once. CDR3 sequence: CASSERPRGTGKVVQYF. DNA for the CDR3: TGTGCCAGCAGTGAAAGGCCAAGGGGGACAGGCAAGGTGGTTCAGTACTTC. V and J are TRBV6-1 and TRBJ2-7, with TRBD1 matching 8 bases. In germline, CDR1 is MNHNS, CDR2 SASEGT. The CDR3 is 17 amino acids. J gave up 10 bases and V 2 bases, and 19 bases lay outside the gene matches.

The chain combines TRBV10-3 with TRBJ2-5; no reliable D call. Germline V lookup: CDR1 ENHRY, CDR2 SYGVKD. The CDR3 sequence is 12 residues long. Trimming pared 5 bases from V and 1 base from J, leaving 5 bases between. The CDR3 protein is CAISPGQETQYF. The CDR3 region has the DNA TGTGCCATCAGTCCAGGCCAAGAGACCCAGTACTTC.

The chain combines TRBV5-1 with TRBJ1-1, with a weak D call TRBD1 (5 bases). Germline CDR1 reads SGHRS; CDR2 reads YFSETQ. The CDR3 is 15 residues long. V gave up 4 bases and J gave up 3 bases, with 16 bases separating them. CDR3 sequence reads: CASSAAGLGDTEAFF. The CDR3 DNA reads as TGCGCCAGCAGCGCCGCGGGGTTGGGGGACACTGAAGCTTTCTTT.

The J gene is TRBJ2-1, the V gene TRBV7-3; tentatively, D is TRBD2 (5 bases). The germline gives CDR1 SGHTA, CDR2 FQGTGA. V lost 3 bases to trimming and J lost 4 bases, with 10 bases between them. The CDR3 loop spans 14 amino acids. The CDR3 loop is CASSFGGLYNEQFF. The CDR3, as DNA: TGTGCCAGCAGCTTCGGCGGACTGTACAATGAGCAGTTCTTC.

This clone came up once. Within the sample, other DNA sequences also encode this same CDR3. The chain carries TRBV11-2 and TRBJ1-5; D perhaps matches TRBD1 (5 bases). Trimming stripped 5 bases from V and 4 bases from J, with 9 bases between. Germline CDR1 reads SGHAT; CDR2 reads FQNNGV. The CDR3 has 13 amino acids. In DNA form, the CDR3 reads TGTGCCAGCAGCCCCGGGGGTAATCAGCCCCAGCATTTT. This sequence encodes CASSPGGNQPQHF.

The J gene is TRBJ1-3, the V gene TRBV9; D not certain. CDR1 and CDR2 from the germline V gene are SGDLS and YYNGEE. The CDR3 covers 15 residues. V gave up 2 bases and J gave up 0 bases, with 9 bases separating them. The CDR3 sequence: CASSVGEDSGNTIYF. The DNA of the CDR3 is TGTGCCAGCAGCGTCGGGGAGGACTCTGGAAACACCATATATTTT.

This chain connects TRBV5-6 to TRBJ2-5; D is perhaps TRBD2 (6 bases). Trimming removed 4 bases at V and 4 bases at J, with 14 bases between. This CDR3 spans 14 amino acids. Germline CDR1 SGHDT, CDR2 YYEEEE. The CDR3 reads CASSGDSNLETQYF. CDR3 DNA: TGTGCCAGCAGCGGGGACTCGAATCTAGAGACCCAGTACTTC.

The genes are TRBV6-5 and TRBJ2-7, with D maybe TRBD2 (5 bases). There are 10 residues in the CDR3. Trimming stripped 8 bases from V and 3 bases from J, with 5 bases between. Germline CDR1 MNHEY, CDR2 SVGAGI. The CDR3 bases are TGTGCCAGCGGACTCTACGAGCAGTACTTC. This encodes CASGLYEQYF.

CDR3 region: CASSRGGYAGDRPYEQYF. The CDR3, as DNA: TGCGCCAGCAGCCGGGGAGGATATGCTGGGGACAGGCCCTACGAGCAGTACTTC. The chain links TRBV5-1 to TRBJ2-7, with TRBD1 matching over 8 bases. Germline V gives CDR1 SGHRS, CDR2 YFSETQ. This CDR3 is built from 18 residues. V lost 4 bases, J lost 2 bases, and 17 bases stayed unmatched.

The chain is built from TRBV3-1 (or the pseudogene TRBV3-2) and TRBJ2-7, with D perhaps TRBD1 (6 bases). Germline V lookup: CDR1 LGHDT, CDR2 YNNKEL (reference sequence). With 4 bases removed from V and 0 bases from J, the gap between germline ends came to 10 bases. CDR3 length: 14 amino acids. In nucleotides, the CDR3 is TGTGCCAGCAGCCCGGGACACCTCTCCTACGAGCAGTACTTC. Its translation: CASSPGHLSYEQYF.

In this sample, this clone turned up a few times. The chain combines TRBV7-9 with TRBJ2-5; D is perhaps TRBD1 (6 bases). The length of the CDR3 is 16 residues. V was pared by 2 bases and J by 2 bases, with 15 bases between. Germline V gene sequence: CDR1 SEHNR, CDR2 FQNEAQ (reference sequence). The CDR3 nucleotides read TGTGCCAGCAGCTTACGACCCCAAACAGGGCAAGAGACCCAGTACTTC. This gives the protein CASSLRPQTGQETQYF.

This sequence joins TRBV27 and TRBJ1-5, with TRBD1 as a possible D gene (6 bases). The CDR3 runs to 17 residues. Trimming pared 2 bases from V and 2 bases from J, leaving 16 bases between. The germline V gene has CDR1 MNHEY and CDR2 SMNVEV (reference sequence). The CDR3 coding sequence is TGTGCCAGCAGTTTAAAGTACCGACAGGAGGGCAATCAGCCCCAGCATTTT. Protein sequence: CASSLKYRQEGNQPQHF.

V is TRBV15 and J is TRBJ2-2, with 16 bases aligning to TRBD2. V trimming: 4 bases; J trimming: 2 bases; junction bases outside the gene matches: 19. Germline assignment: CDR1 LNHNV and CDR2 YYDKDF (reference sequence). This CDR3 is 23 amino acids long. The CDR3 reads CATSTIYRTAGTSGRANTGELFF. CDR3 DNA sequence: TGTGCCACCAGCACCATATACCGGACGGCCGGGACTAGCGGGAGGGCCAACACCGGGGAGCTGTTTTTT.

The sample holds a few counts of this clone. The chain carries TRBV3-1 (or the pseudogene TRBV3-2) and TRBJ1-2; possibly TRBD1 for D (6 bases). V lost 5 bases and J 3 bases, leaving 16 bases between the germline ends. The germline V gene encodes CDR1 LGHDT and CDR2 YNNKEL (reference sequence). The CDR3 covers 15 residues. The DNA of the CDR3 is TGTGCCAGCAGCGGCCCCGGGCAGGGGCACTATGGCTACACCTTC. It translates to CASSGPGQGHYGYTF.

This clone was counted a single time. CDR3 in amino acids: CASSKTGNLGEQFF. The DNA of the CDR3 is TGTGCCAGCAGCAAGACAGGGAATTTAGGAGAGCAGTTCTTC. The gene calls are TRBV5-5 and TRBJ2-1, with TRBD1 matching over 7 bases. The germline CDR1 and CDR2 sequences are SGHKS and YYEKEE (reference sequence). Trimming took 4 bases from V and 10 from J; bases not matched to a gene: 11. CDR3 length: 14 amino acids.

The J gene is TRBJ2-5, the V gene TRBV5-1; 8 bases match TRBD2. Germline CDR1 is SGHRS and CDR2 is YFSETQ. Losses at the gene ends were 4 bases for V and 2 bases for J; bases not matched to a gene: 13. CDR3 length: 17 residues. Here the CDR3 reads CASSQTFPSGRQETQYF. Written as DNA, the CDR3 is TGCGCCAGCAGCCAAACTTTCCCTAGCGGGCGGCAAGAGACCCAGTACTTC.

The rearrangement joins TRBV3-1 (or the pseudogene TRBV3-2) to TRBJ2-1; 9 positions agree with TRBD2. V trimming: 1 base; J trimming: 7 bases; junction bases outside the gene matches: 8. The length of the CDR3 is 16 residues. Germline V gives CDR1 LGHDT, CDR2 YNNKEL (reference sequence). The chain's CDR3 is CASSQVIAGALNEQFF. DNA for the CDR3: TGTGCCAGCAGCCAAGTTATAGCGGGAGCGCTAAATGAGCAGTTCTTC.